Following are 16 T cell receptor beta chains from one sample sequenced in a study of shared T cell receptors in the human thymus. Some clones are missing from TCRdb's copy, which holds only in-frame ones; the method was immunoSEQ multiplex PCR. This table has approximately 660,000 clones, around 89% appearing once. Another study also made use of these data, one on human thymus T cells.

Sample: thymocytes. These receptors originate from a boy less than two years old with a congenital heart defect.

V and J are TRBV29-1 and TRBJ2-7; 8 bases match TRBD2. The CDR3 contains 15 residues. In germline, CDR1 is SQVTM, CDR2 ANQGSEA. Trimming at V came to 4 bases and at J to 6 bases, leaving 14 bases not matched to a gene. For the CDR3, the DNA is TGCAGCGTTGTAGGGCGGCGGGGGGAGGCCAGCGAGCAGTACTTC. The encoded protein is CSVVGRRGEASEQYF.

The rearrangement joins TRBV5-1 to TRBJ1-5; 9 positions match TRBD1. From germline, CDR1 is SGHRS and CDR2 YFSETQ. The CDR3 is made up of 14 amino acids. J gave up 6 bases and V 0 bases, and 1 base lay outside the gene matches. CDR3 nucleotides: TGCGCCAGCAGCTTGGAACAGGGGGCTCAGCCCCAGCATTTT. The encoded protein is CASSLEQGAQPQHF. Full variable domain (remainder filled in from reference TRBV5-1 and TRBJ1-5): KAGVTQTPRYLIKTRGQQVTLSCSPISGHRSVSWYQQTPGQGLQFLFEYFSETQRNKGNFPGRFSGRQFSNSRSEMNVSTLELGDSALYLCASSLEQGAQPQHFGDGTRLSIL.

The chain couples TRBV6-1 to TRBJ2-7; 10 bases align to TRBD2. This CDR3 is built from 19 residues. Trimming cost V 2 bases and J 4 bases; bases outside gene matches: 17. The germline V gene encodes CDR1 MNHNS and CDR2 SASEGT. CDR3 residues: CASSESVESGRAIDYEQYF. The CDR3, as DNA: TGTGCCAGCAGTGAATCAGTAGAGAGCGGGAGGGCCATAGATTACGAGCAGTACTTC.

This chain uses TRBV11-2 with TRBJ1-5; the match to TRBD1 covers 7 bases. Germline CDR1 SGHAT, CDR2 FQNNGV. CDR3 length: 16 residues. Unmatched junction bases numbered 7, after V lost 5 bases and J lost 0 bases. The CDR3 bases are TGTGCCAGCAGCCGTTCCGGGACAGCTAGCAATCAGCCCCAGCATTTT. It codes for CASSRSGTASNQPQHF.

CDR3 protein: CASSNSYEQYF. CDR3 nucleotides: TGTGCCAGCTCAAATAGCTACGAGCAGTACTTC. The gene calls are TRBV18 and TRBJ2-7; D gene uncertain. CDR1 is KGHSH, CDR2 LQKENI, per germline. The CDR3 length is 11 residues. V lost 5 bases, J lost 3 bases, and 5 bases lay in between.

The sample holds one count of this clone. Distinct nucleotide sequences in the sample also encode this CDR3. This chain uses TRBV5-1 with TRBJ2-7; weak D call: TRBD1 (5 bases). V was pared by 2 bases and J by 4 bases, with 25 bases between. CDR3 size: 18 residues. Germline V CDR1 and CDR2: SGHRS, YFSETQ. The CDR3 DNA is TGCGCCAGCAGCTTAACAGGATCTAGGAACCAACGCCGTTACGAGCAGTACTTC. It is translated as CASSLTGSRNQRRYEQYF.

This chain uses TRBV14 with TRBJ2-7; TRBD2 agrees at 11 bases. The CDR3 is made up of 20 amino acids. With 0 bases clipped from V and 5 bases from J, the junction kept 18 bases outside the gene matches. CDR1 is SGHDN and CDR2 is FVKESK in the germline V gene. The CDR3 loop reads CASSQESERVIAGGPHEQYF. CDR3 DNA: TGTGCCAGCAGCCAAGAGTCAGAAAGGGTAATAGCGGGAGGGCCCCACGAGCAGTACTTC.

The chain uses TRBV5-4 and TRBJ2-1; 12 positions agree with TRBD2. The germline CDR1 and CDR2 sequences are SGHNT and YYREEE (reference sequence). This CDR3 contains 19 residues. V lost 0 bases and J lost 5; bases outside the gene matches: 12. The CDR3 DNA reads TGTGCCAGCAGCTTGGTTGAGACTAGCGGGAGAAGGGTCGACAATGAGCAGTTCTTC. Translating gives CASSLVETSGRRVDNEQFF.

CDR3 amino acids: CASSLVNNRTSGRHEQYF. CDR3 DNA: TGTGCCAGCAGTTTGGTAAACAACCGGACTAGCGGGAGACACGAGCAGTACTTC. The V call is TRBV27, the J call TRBJ2-7; 13 positions agree with TRBD2. This CDR3 comprises 18 residues. After removal of 3 bases from V and 5 bases from J, the junction contained 13 bases not matched to a gene. From germline, CDR1 is MNHEY and CDR2 SMNVEV (reference sequence).

The CDR3 here is CASSQGLASYNEQFF. The CDR3 region has the DNA TGTGCCAGCAGCCAGGGACTAGCATCTTACAATGAGCAGTTCTTC. J is TRBJ2-1 and V is TRBV7-8; 9 bases match TRBD2. Germline loops: CDR1 SGHVS, CDR2 FQNEAQ. V was pared by 5 bases and J by 4 bases, with 6 bases of the junction left unmatched. This CDR3 is 15 amino acids long.

The V call is TRBV14, the J call TRBJ2-1; TRBD2 aligns across 8 bases. The CDR3 extends over 16 amino acids. Germline CDR1 SGHDN, CDR2 FVKESK. V shed 2 bases, J shed 4 bases, and the junction held 7 bases outside the gene matches. CDR3 nucleotide sequence: TGTGCCAGCAGCCAAAAACTAGCGGAGCCGTACAATGAGCAGTTCTTC. Translating it yields CASSQKLAEPYNEQFF.

V usage is TRBV20-1 and J usage is TRBJ2-5, with no clear D. This CDR3 comprises 11 residues. The germline CDR1 and CDR2 sequences are DFQATT and SNEGSKA (reference sequence). Trimming left V 7 bases short and J 0 bases short, with 6 bases between. DNA of the CDR3: TGCAGTGTCTATAACCAAGAGACCCAGTACTTC. Amino acid sequence: CSVYNQETQYF.

The J gene is TRBJ2-7, the V gene TRBV4-2; 8 bases fit TRBD2. The J segment lost 6 bases and the V segment lost 4 bases, leaving 11 bases of the junction unmatched. The CDR3 contains 15 residues. Germline V gene sequence: CDR1 LGHNA, CDR2 YNFKEQ. CDR3 coding DNA: TGTGCCAGCAGCCCCTCGACTAGCGAAGCCTCCGAGCAGTACTTC. Translated: CASSPSTSEASEQYF.

The chain joins TRBV9 to TRBJ2-2; 10 bases are a match to TRBD2. CDR1 is SGDLS and CDR2 is YYNGEE in the germline V gene. V shed 3 bases and J 0 bases; nucleotides not matched to a gene: 5. The CDR3 length is 17 residues. CDR3 region: CASSESGRAANTGELFF. DNA for the CDR3: TGTGCCAGCAGCGAAAGCGGGAGGGCCGCGAACACCGGGGAGCTGTTTTTT.

The chain joins TRBV11-3 to TRBJ2-2; D is undetermined. Germline-derived CDR1 and CDR2 are SGHNT and YENEEA. V gave up 5 bases and J gave up 1 base, with 8 bases separating them. This CDR3 is built from 14 residues. CDR3 residues: CASSASGNTGELFF. In DNA form, the CDR3 reads TGTGCCAGCAGCGCCTCCGGGAACACCGGGGAGCTGTTTTTT.

The chain employs TRBV11-3 and TRBJ2-3; maybe TRBD2 (5 bases). V was trimmed by 5 bases and J by 3 bases, leaving 12 bases between them. Germline loops: CDR1 SGHNT, CDR2 YENEEA. CDR3 length: 14 residues. CDR3 in DNA: TGTGCCAGCAGCGCCCGGGATGCAACAGATACGCAGTATTTT. Its translation: CASSARDATDTQYF.